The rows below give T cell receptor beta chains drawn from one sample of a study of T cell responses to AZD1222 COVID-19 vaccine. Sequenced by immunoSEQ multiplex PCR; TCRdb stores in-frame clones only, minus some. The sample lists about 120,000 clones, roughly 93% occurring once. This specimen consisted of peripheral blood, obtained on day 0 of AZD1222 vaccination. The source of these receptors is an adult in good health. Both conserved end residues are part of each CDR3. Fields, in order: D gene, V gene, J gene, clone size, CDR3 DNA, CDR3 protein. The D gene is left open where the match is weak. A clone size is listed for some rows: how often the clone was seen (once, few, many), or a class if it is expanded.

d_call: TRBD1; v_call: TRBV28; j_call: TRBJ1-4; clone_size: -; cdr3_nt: TGTGCCAGCAGTTTCGGACAGGGTGTAAAACTGTTTTTT; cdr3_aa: CASSFGQGVKLFF
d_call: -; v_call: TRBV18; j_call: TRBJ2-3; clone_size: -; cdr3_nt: TGTGCCAGCTCACCACGGACAGAAAGCACAGATACGCAGTATTTT; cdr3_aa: CASSPRTESTDTQYF
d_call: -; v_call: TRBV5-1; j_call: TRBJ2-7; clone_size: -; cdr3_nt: TGCGCCAGCAGCTTACAGGGATACGAGCAGTACTTC; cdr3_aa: CASSLQGYEQYF
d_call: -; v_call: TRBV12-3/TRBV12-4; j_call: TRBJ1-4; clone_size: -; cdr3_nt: TGTGCCAGCAGTCCTCAGTCTAATGAAAAACTGTTTTTT; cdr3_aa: CASSPQSNEKLFF
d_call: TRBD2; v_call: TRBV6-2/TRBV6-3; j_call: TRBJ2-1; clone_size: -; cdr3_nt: TGTGCCAGCAGTTACGAAGCGGGGTCCTACAATGAGCAGTTCTTC; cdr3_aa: CASSYEAGSYNEQFF
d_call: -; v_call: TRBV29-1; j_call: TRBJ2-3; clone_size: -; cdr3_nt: TGCAGCGTTGAAGAAGGGGAACGAGCAGATACGCAGTATTTT; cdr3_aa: CSVEEGERADTQYF
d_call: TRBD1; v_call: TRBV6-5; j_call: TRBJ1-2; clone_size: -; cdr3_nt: TGTGCCAGCAGTACCCGGGACAGAAACTATGGCTACACCTTC; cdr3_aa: CASSTRDRNYGYTF
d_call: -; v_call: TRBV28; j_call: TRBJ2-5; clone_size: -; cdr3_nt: TGTGCCAGCAGTTCGGACAGAGTAGGCAATAGGGAGACCCAGTACTTC; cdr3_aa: CASSSDRVGNRETQYF
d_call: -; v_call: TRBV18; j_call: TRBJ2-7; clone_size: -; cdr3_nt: TGTGCCAGCTCACCCGACAGTTCCTACGAGCAGTACTTC; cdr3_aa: CASSPDSSYEQYF
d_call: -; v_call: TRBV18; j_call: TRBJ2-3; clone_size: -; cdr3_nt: TGTGCCAGCTCACCAAGGGGGTCCAGCACAGATACGCAGTATTTT; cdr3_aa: CASSPRGSSTDTQYF
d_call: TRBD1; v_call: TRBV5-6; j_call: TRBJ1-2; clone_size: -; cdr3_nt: TGTGCCAGCAGTGGGACAGGAACCGGCGGCTACACCTTC; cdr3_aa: CASSGTGTGGYTF
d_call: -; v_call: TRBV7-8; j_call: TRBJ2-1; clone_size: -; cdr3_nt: TGTGCCAGCAGCTCGACCGGGGACAATGAGCAGTTCTTC; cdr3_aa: CASSSTGDNEQFF
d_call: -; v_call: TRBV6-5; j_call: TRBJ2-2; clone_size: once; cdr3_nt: TGTGCCAGCCTAGTCTCCGGGGAGCTGTTTTTT; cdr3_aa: CASLVSGELFF
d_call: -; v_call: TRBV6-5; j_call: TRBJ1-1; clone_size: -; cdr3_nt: TGTGCCAGCAGTTACTCGAAGACAGGAGACACTGAAGCTTTCTTT; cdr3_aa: CASSYSKTGDTEAFF
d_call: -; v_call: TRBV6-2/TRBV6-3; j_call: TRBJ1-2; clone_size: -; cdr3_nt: TGTGCCAGCAGTTACACTAACTATGGCTACACCTTC; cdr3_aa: CASSYTNYGYTF
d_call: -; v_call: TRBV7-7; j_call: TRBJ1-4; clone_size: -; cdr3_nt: TGTGCTAGCAGCCCGTTACCTAATGAAAAACTGTTTTTT; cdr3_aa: CASSPLPNEKLFF
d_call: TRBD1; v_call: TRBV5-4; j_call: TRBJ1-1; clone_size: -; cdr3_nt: TGTGCCAGCGGGGAACCAGGGGGCACTGAAGCTTTCTTT; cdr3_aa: CASGEPGGTEAFF
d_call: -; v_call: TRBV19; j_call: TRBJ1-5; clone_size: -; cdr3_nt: TGTGCCAGTAGTATAACCCAGGGAAGCAATCAGCCCCAGCATTTT; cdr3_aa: CASSITQGSNQPQHF
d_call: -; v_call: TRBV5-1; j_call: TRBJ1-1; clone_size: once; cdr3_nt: TGCGCCAGCAGCTTGGGCCCGGGAAGGCGGGGAATGAACACTGAAGCTTTCTTT; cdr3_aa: CASSLGPGRRGMNTEAFF
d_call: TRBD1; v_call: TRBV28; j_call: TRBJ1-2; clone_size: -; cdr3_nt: TGTGCCAGCAGTTTCCGGGACAGAAACTATGGCTACACCTTC; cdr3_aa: CASSFRDRNYGYTF
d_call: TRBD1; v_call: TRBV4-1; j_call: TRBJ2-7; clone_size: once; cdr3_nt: TGCGCCAGCAGCCCATTAGGACAGGGTCTATCCTACGAGCAGTACTTC; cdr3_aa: CASSPLGQGLSYEQYF
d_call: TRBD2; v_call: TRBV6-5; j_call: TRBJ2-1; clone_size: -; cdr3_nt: TGTGCCACCAGCGGGGGGGGGTACAATGAGCAGTTCTTC; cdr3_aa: CATSGGGYNEQFF
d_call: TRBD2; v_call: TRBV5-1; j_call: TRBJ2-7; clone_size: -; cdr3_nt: TGCGCCAGCAGCAAGGGACTAGCGGGCGAGCAGTACTTC; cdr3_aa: CASSKGLAGEQYF
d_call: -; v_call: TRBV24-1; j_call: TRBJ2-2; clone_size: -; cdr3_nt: TGTGCCACCGAGGACACGCCGAACACCGGGGAGCTGTTTTTT; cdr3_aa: CATEDTPNTGELFF
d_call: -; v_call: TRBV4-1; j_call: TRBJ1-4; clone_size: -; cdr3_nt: TGCGCCAGCAGCCCCCTGACAGAAACAACTAATGAAAAACTGTTTTTT; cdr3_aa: CASSPLTETTNEKLFF
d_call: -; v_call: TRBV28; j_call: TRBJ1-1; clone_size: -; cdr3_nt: TGTGCCAGCAGTTTAGGCAGGGCCGGAACTGAAGCTTTCTTT; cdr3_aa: CASSLGRAGTEAFF
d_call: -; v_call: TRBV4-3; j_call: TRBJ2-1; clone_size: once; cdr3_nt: TGCGCCAGCAGCCAAGATCGTCTGGGGGCCGGACCCAATGAGCAGTTCTTC; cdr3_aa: CASSQDRLGAGPNEQFF
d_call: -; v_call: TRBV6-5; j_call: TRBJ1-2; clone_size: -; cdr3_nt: TGTGCCAGCAGCCTACGTCCGGTCTATGGCTACACCTTC; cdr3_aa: CASSLRPVYGYTF
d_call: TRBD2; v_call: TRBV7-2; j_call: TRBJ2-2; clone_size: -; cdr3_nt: TGTGCCAGCAGTACTAGCGCCTTTCCCGGGGAGCTGTTTTTT; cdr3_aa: CASSTSAFPGELFF
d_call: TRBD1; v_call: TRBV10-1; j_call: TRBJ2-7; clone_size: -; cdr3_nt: TGCGCCAGCATTACGACATCGGGACAGGTGTCCTACGAGCAGTACTTC; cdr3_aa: CASITTSGQVSYEQYF
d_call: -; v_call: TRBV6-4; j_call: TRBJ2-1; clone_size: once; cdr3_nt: TGTGCCAGCAGTGTTGAAGCGAGCTCCTACAATGAGCAGTTCTTC; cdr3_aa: CASSVEASSYNEQFF
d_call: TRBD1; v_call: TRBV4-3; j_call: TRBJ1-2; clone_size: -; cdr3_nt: TGCGCCAGCAGCCCGTCCGGACAGGGCGGCTATGGCTACACCTTC; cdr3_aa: CASSPSGQGGYGYTF
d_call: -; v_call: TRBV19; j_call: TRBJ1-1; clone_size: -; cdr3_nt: TGTGCCAGTAGTAGGGCGATGAACACTGAAGCTTTCTTT; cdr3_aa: CASSRAMNTEAFF
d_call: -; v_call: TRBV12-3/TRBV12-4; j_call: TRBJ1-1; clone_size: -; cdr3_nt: TGTGCCAGCAGTTTACGGGTCGAGTCTGAAGCTTTCTTT; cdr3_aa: CASSLRVESEAFF
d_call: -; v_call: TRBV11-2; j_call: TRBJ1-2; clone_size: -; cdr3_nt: TGTGCCAGCAGCCTCTCCGGGGGGGAGGGCTACACCTTC; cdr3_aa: CASSLSGGEGYTF
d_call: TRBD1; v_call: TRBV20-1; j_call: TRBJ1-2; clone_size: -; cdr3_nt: TGCAGTGCCAGTAAGGGGGCCTCCCGTGAAGGCTACACCTTC; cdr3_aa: CSASKGASREGYTF
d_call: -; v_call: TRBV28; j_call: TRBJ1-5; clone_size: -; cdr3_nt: TGTGCCAGCAGTTCCCCGCCGGGACAACGGGTAAAGTGGTCCCAGCATTTT; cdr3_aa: CASSSPPGQRVKWSQHF
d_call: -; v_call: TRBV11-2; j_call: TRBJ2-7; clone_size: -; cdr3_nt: TGTGCCAGCAGCTTAAACAGGGATGGCTACGAGCAGTACTTC; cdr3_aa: CASSLNRDGYEQYF
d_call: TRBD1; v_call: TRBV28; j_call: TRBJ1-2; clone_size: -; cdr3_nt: TGTGCCAGCAGTGGACAGGGACCTTGGTCGTATGGCTACACCTTC; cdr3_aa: CASSGQGPWSYGYTF
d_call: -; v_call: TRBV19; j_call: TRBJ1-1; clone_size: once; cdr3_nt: TGTGCCAGTAGAAACAGGTCCCCTGAAGCTTTCTTT; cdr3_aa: CASRNRSPEAFF
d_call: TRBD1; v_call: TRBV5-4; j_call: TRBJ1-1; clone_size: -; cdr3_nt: TGTGCCAGCAGCTTGGGGGGTCGACAGGGGGAAGCTTTCTTT; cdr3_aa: CASSLGGRQGEAFF
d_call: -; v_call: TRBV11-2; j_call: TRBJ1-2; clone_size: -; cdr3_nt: TGTGCCAGCAGCTTAGCAGGGAGCTATGGCTACACCTTC; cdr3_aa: CASSLAGSYGYTF
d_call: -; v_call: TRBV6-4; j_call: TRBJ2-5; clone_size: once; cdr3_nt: TGTGCCAGCAGCGCAACCGGGGGGCCAGGAGAGACCCAGTACTTC; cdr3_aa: CASSATGGPGETQYF
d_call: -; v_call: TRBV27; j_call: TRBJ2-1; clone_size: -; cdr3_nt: TGTGCCAGCAGTCTGCGACAGACAAGCTCCTACAATGAGCAGTTCTTC; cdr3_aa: CASSLRQTSSYNEQFF
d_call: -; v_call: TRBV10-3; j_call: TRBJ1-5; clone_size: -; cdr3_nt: TGTGCCATCAGTGAGGATCAGGGCAATCAGCCCCAGCATTTT; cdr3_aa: CAISEDQGNQPQHF
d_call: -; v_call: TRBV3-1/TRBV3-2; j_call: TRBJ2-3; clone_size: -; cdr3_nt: TGTGCCAGCAGCCAGAGGGGGACAGATACGCAGTATTTT; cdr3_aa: CASSQRGTDTQYF
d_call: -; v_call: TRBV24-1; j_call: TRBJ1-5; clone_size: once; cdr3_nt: TGTGCCACCAGTCTATTCTATGGAAGCAATCAGCCCCAGCATTTT; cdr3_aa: CATSLFYGSNQPQHF
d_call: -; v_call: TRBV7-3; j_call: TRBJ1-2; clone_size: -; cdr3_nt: TGTGCCAGCAGCTTAAATGGGGGGCGCACTGGCTACACCTTC; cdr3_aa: CASSLNGGRTGYTF
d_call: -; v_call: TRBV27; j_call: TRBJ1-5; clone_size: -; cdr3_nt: TGTGCCAGCAGTTTTTCATACACAGGGAGATCTAGCAATCAGCCCCAGCATTTT; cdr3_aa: CASSFSYTGRSSNQPQHF
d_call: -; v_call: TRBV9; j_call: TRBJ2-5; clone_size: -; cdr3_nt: TGTGCCAGCAGCCCAGGACCAGAGGAGACCCAGTACTTC; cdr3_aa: CASSPGPEETQYF
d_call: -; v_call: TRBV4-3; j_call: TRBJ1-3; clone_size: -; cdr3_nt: TGCGCCAGCGCTAGGACGGCTGGAAACACCATATATTTT; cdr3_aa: CASARTAGNTIYF
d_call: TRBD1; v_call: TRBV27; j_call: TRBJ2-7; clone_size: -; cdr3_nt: TGTGCCAGCAGTTTGTCTCACAGGGGGCGTGCCTACGAGCAGTACTTC; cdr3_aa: CASSLSHRGRAYEQYF
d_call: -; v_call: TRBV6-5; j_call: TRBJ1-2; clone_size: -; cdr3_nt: TGTGCCAGCTTGGACAGCTACTATGGCTACACCTTC; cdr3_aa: CASLDSYYGYTF
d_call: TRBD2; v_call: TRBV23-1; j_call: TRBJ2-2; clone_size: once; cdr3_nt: TGCGCCAGCAGCCCGGGACTAGTGTATGCCGGGGAGCTGTTTTTT; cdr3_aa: CASSPGLVYAGELFF
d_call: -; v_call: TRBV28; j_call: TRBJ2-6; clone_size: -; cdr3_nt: TGTGCCAGCAGTGCGGACAGCTCTGGGGCCAACGTCCTGACTTTC; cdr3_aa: CASSADSSGANVLTF
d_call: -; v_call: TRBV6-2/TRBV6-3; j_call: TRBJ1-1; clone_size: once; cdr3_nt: TGTGCCAGCAGTGCGCGGGGATCCATGAACACTGAAGCTTTCTTT; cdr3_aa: CASSARGSMNTEAFF
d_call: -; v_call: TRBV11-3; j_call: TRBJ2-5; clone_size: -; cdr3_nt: TGTGCCAGCAGCAAAAAGACAGTACAAGAGACCCAGTACTTC; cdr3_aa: CASSKKTVQETQYF
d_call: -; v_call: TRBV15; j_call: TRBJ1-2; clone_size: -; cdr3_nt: TGTGCCACCAGCAGAGATCCATTCCAAGGGAGATACTATGGCTACACCTTC; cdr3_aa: CATSRDPFQGRYYGYTF
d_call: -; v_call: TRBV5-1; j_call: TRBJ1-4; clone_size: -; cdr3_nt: TGCGCCAGCAGCCCCGGCAGAACTAATGAAAAACTGTTTTTT; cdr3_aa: CASSPGRTNEKLFF
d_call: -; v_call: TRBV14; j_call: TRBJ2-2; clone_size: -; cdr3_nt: TGTGCCAGCAGCCACCAACATTCCTGGACCGGGGAGCTGTTTTTT; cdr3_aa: CASSHQHSWTGELFF